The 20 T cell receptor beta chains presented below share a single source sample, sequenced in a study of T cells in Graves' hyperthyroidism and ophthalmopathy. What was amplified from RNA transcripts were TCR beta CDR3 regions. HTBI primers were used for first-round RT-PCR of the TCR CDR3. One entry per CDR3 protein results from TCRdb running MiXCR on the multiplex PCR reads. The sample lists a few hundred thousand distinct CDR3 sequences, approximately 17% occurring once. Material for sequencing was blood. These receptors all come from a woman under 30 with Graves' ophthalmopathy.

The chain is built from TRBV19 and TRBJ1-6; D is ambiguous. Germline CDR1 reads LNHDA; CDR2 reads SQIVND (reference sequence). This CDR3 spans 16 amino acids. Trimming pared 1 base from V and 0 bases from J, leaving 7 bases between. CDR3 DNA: TGTGCCAGTAGTATAGCTGGGAGCTCCTATAATTCACCCCTCCACTTT. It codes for CASSIAGSSYNSPLHF. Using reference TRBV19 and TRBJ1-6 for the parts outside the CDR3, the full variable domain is DGGITQSPKYLFRKEGQNVTLSCEQNLNHDAMYWYRQDPGQGLRLIYYSQIVNDFQKGDIAEGYSVSREKKESFPLTVTSAQKNPTAFYLCASSIAGSSYNSPLHFGNGTRLTVT.

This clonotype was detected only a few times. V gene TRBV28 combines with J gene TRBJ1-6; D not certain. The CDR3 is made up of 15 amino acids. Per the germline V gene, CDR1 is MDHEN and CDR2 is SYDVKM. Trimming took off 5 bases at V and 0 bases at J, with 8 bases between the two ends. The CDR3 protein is CASSRQSSYNSPLHF. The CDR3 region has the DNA TGTGCCAGCAGTCGTCAGAGCTCCTATAATTCACCCCTCCACTTT.

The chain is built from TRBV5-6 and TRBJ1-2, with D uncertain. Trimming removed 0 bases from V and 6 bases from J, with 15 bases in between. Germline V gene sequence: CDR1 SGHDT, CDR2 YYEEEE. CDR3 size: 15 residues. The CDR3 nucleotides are TGTGCCAGCAGCTTGGGCGACGGGATCCTGGATGGCTACACCTTC. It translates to CASSLGDGILDGYTF. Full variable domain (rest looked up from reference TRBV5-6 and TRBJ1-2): DAGVTQSPTHLIKTRGQQVTLRCSPKSGHDTVSWYQQALGQGPQFIFQYYEEEERQRGNFPDRFSGHQFPNYSSELNVNALLLGDSALYLCASSLGDGILDGYTFGSGTRLTVV.

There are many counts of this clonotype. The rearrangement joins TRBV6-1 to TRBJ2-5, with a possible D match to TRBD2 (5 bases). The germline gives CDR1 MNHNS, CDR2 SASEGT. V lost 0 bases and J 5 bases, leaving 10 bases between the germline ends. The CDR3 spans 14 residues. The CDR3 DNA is TGTGCCAGCAGTGAAGCTAGCGCCTTGGAGACCCAGTACTTC. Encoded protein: CASSEASALETQYF.

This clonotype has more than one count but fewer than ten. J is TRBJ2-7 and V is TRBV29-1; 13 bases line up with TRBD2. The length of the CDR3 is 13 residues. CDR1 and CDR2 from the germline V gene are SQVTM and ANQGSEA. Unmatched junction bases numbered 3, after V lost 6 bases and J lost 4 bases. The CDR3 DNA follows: TGCAGCGTGACTAGCGGGAGGCTATACGAGCAGTACTTC. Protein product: CSVTSGRLYEQYF.

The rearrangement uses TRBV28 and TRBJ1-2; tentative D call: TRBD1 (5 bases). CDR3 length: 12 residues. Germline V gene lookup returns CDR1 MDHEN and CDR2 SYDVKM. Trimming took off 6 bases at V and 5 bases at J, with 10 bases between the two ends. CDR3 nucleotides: TGTGCCAGCAGCAGTAGGGGATATGGCTACACCTTC. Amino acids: CASSSRGYGYTF.

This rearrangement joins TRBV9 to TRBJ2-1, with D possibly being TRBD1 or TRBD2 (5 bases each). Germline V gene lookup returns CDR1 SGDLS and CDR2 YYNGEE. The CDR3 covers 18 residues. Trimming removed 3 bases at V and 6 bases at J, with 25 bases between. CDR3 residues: CASSDRSGPATTGNEQFF. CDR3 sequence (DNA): TGTGCCAGCAGCGACAGATCGGGGCCTGCGACGACGGGCAATGAGCAGTTCTTC. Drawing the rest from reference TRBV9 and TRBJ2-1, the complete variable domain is DSGVTQTPKHLITATGQRVTLRCSPRSGDLSVYWYQQSLDQGLQFLIQYYNGEERAKGNILERFSAQQFPDLHSELNLSSLELGDSALYFCASSDRSGPATTGNEQFFGPGTRLTVL.

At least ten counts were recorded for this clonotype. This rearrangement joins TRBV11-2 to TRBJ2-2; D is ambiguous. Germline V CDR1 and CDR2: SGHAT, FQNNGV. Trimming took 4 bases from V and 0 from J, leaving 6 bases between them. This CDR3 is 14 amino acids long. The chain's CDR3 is CASSSTTNTGELFF. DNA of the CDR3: TGTGCCAGCAGCTCTACCACGAACACCGGGGAGCTGTTTTTT.

CDR3 DNA: TGTGCCAGCAGCTCCTGGCCTCTCGGGGGCAATCAGCCCCAGCATTTT. Translated, it gives CASSSWPLGGNQPQHF. The V gene is TRBV5-6, the J gene TRBJ1-5; D not certain. The V end was cut by 3 bases, the J end by 2 bases, with 15 bases between. The CDR3 loop spans 16 amino acids. Germline-derived CDR1 and CDR2 are SGHDT and YYEEEE. The full variable domain, in which reference TRBV5-6 and TRBJ1-5 provide the parts outside the CDR3, is DAGVTQSPTHLIKTRGQQVTLRCSPKSGHDTVSWYQQALGQGPQFIFQYYEEEERQRGNFPDRFSGHQFPNYSSELNVNALLLGDSALYLCASSSWPLGGNQPQHFGDGTRLSIL.

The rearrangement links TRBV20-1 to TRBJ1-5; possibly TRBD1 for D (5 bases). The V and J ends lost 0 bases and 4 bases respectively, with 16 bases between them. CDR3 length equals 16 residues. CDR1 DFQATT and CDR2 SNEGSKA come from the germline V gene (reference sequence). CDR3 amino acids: CSAREGVRVANQPQHF. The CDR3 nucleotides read TGCAGTGCTAGAGAGGGGGTCAGGGTCGCAAATCAGCCCCAGCATTTT.

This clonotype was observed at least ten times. CDR3 DNA sequence: TGTGCCTGGAGTAACGAGAACACTGAAGCTTTCTTT. This sequence encodes CAWSNENTEAFF. The chain joins TRBV30 to TRBJ1-1; no firm D call. The CDR3 length is 12 residues. The V gene's germline CDR1 is GTSNPN and CDR2 SVGIG (reference sequence). V lost 2 bases, J lost 1 base, and 5 bases lay in between.

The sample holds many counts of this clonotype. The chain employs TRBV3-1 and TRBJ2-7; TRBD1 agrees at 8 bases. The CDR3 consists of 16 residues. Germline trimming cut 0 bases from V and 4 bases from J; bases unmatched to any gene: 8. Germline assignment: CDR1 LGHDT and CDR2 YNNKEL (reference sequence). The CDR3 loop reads CASSQDFTGGPYEQYF. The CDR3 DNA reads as TGTGCCAGCAGCCAAGATTTCACAGGGGGTCCTTACGAGCAGTACTTC.

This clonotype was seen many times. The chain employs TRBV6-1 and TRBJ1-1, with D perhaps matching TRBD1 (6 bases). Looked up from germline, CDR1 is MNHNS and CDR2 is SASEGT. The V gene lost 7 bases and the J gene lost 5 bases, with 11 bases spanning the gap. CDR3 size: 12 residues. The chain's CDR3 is CASKQGLTEAFF. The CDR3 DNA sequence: TGTGCCAGCAAACAGGGTCTGACTGAAGCTTTCTTT.

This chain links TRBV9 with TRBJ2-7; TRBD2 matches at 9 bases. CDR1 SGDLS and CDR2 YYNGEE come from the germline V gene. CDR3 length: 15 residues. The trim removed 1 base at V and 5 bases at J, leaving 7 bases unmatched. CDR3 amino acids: CASSVFSSGTNEQYF. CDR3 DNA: TGTGCCAGCAGCGTATTTTCTAGCGGGACCAACGAGCAGTACTTC. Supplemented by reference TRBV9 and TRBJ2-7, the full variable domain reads DSGVTQTPKHLITATGQRVTLRCSPRSGDLSVYWYQQSLDQGLQFLIQYYNGEERAKGNILERFSAQQFPDLHSELNLSSLELGDSALYFCASSVFSSGTNEQYFGPGTRLTVT.

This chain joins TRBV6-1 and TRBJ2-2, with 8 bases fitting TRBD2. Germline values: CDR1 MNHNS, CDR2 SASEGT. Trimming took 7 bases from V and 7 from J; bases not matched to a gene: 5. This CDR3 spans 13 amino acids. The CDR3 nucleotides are TGTGCCAGCAAGCGGGGGAAGGGCGGGGAGCTGTTTTTT. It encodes CASKRGKGGELFF.

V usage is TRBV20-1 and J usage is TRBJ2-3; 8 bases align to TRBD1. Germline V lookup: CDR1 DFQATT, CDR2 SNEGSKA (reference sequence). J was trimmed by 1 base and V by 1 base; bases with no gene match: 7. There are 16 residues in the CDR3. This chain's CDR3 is CSARVAGGAGTDTQYF. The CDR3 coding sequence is TGCAGTGCTAGAGTAGCAGGGGGCGCGGGCACAGATACGCAGTATTTT.

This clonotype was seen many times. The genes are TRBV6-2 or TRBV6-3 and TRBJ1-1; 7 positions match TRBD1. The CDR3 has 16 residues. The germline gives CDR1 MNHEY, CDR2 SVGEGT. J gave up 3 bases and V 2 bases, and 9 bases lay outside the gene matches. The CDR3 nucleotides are TGTGCCAGCAGTTACGAGTCGGACAGGCCGGACACTGAAGCTTTCTTT. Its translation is CASSYESDRPDTEAFF.

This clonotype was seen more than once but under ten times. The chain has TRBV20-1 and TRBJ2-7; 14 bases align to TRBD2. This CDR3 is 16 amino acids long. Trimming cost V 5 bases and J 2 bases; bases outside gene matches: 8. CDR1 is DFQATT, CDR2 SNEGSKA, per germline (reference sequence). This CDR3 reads CSASGLAGEVPYEQYF. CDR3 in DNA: TGCAGTGCTTCGGGACTAGCGGGGGAAGTCCCCTACGAGCAGTACTTC.

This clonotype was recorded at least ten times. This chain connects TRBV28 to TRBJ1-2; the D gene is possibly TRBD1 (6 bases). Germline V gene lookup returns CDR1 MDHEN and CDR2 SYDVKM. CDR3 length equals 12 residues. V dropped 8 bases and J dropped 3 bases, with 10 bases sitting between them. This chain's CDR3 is CASVGGHYGYTF. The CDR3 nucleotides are TGTGCCAGCGTCGGGGGCCACTATGGCTACACCTTC.

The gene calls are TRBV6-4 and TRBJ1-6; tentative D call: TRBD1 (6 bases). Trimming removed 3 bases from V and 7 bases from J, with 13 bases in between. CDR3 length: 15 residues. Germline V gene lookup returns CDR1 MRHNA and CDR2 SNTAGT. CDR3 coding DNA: TGTGCCAGCAGTGAGTTGGCAGGGGAGAATTCACCCCTCCACTTT. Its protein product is CASSELAGENSPLHF.